Below, 32 T cell receptor beta chains from the same sample are listed, as sequenced in a study of blood T cell repertoires in COVID-19. Produced via immunoSEQ multiplex PCR; TCRdb's table is partial and in-frame only. The table records roughly 57,000 clones, around 80% of them present only once. The sequencing input was peripheral blood. Receptor source: a man in his thirties or forties with COVID-19, enrolled during active disease.

The rearrangement links TRBV13 to TRBJ2-1; TRBD1 matches 7 bases. In germline, CDR1 is PRHDT, CDR2 FYEKMQ (reference sequence). V lost 5 bases to trimming and J lost 4 bases; unmatched junction nucleotides: 8. This CDR3 comprises 15 residues. CDR3 amino acids: CASSPRQGYYNEQFF. The CDR3 nucleotides are TGTGCCAGCAGCCCAAGACAGGGATATTACAATGAGCAGTTCTTC.

This clone is categorized as medium-sized. The V gene is TRBV19, the J gene TRBJ1-6; D is perhaps TRBD1 (5 bases). The CDR3 length is 14 residues. Germline CDR1 is LNHDA and CDR2 is SQIVND (reference sequence). Trimming cost V 6 bases and J 8 bases, with 14 bases left between them. CDR3 nucleotide sequence: TGTGCCAGTAGCCCGCAGGGAGGCGATTCACCCCTCCACTTT. Translation: CASSPQGGDSPLHF.

The gene calls are TRBV30 and TRBJ1-1; TRBD1 matches 8 bases. Per germline, CDR1 GTSNPN and CDR2 SVGIG (reference sequence). CDR3 length: 13 amino acids. The V and J ends lost 5 bases and 4 bases, in that order; junction bases with no gene match: 6. The CDR3 bases are TGTGCCTGGTCCAGGGGGCAGGGCACTGAAGCTTTCTTT. It is translated as CAWSRGQGTEAFF.

The CDR3 reads CASSLVPQTYSNQPQHF. CDR3 nucleotides: TGTGCCAGCAGCTTAGTACCCCAGACTTATAGCAATCAGCCCCAGCATTTT. The chain carries TRBV7-8 and TRBJ1-5; D gene unclear. The CDR3 is 17 residues long. CDR1 and CDR2 from the germline V gene are SGHVS and FQNEAQ. V lost 1 base, J lost 0 bases, and 13 bases lay in between. Using reference TRBV7-8 and TRBJ1-5 for the parts outside the CDR3, the full variable domain is GAGVSQSPRYKVAKRGQDVALRCDPISGHVSLFWYQQALGQGPEFLTYFQNEAQLDKSGLPSDRFFAERPEGSVSTLKIQRTQQEDSAVYLCASSLVPQTYSNQPQHFGDGTRLSIL.

This sequence joins TRBV6-5 and TRBJ2-7; D gene unclear. Germline CDR1 and CDR2: MNHEY and SVGAGI. The CDR3 has 13 residues. The V end lost 6 bases, the J end lost 2 bases, and 11 bases lay between the germline ends. This chain's CDR3 is CASSQRVTYEQYF. DNA of the CDR3: TGTGCCAGCAGCCAACGGGTCACCTACGAGCAGTACTTC.

The CDR3: CASSPTDASGNTIYF. The CDR3 bases are TGTGCCAGCAGCCCGACAGATGCTTCTGGAAACACCATATATTTT. The V call is TRBV9, the J call TRBJ1-3, with D perhaps matching TRBD1 (5 bases). V gave up 4 bases and J gave up 1 base, with 12 bases separating them. This CDR3 comprises 15 residues. Germline assignment: CDR1 SGDLS and CDR2 YYNGEE.

The rearrangement uses TRBV12-3 or TRBV12-4 and TRBJ2-7; D is unresolved. V gave up 3 bases and J gave up 6 bases, with 9 bases separating them. The CDR3 is 12 amino acids. CDR3 sequence (DNA): TGTGCCAGCAGTTTTACGGGTCGCGAGCAGTACTTC. Protein product: CASSFTGREQYF.

The gene calls are TRBV5-4 and TRBJ2-5; TRBD2 matches 11 bases. V trimming: 4 bases; J trimming: 4 bases; junction bases outside the gene matches: 9. The CDR3 has 16 residues. Per germline, CDR1 SGHNT and CDR2 YYREEE (reference sequence). This CDR3 reads CASSPRASGRRETQYF. CDR3 nucleotides: TGTGCCAGCAGCCCCCGGGCTAGCGGGAGGAGAGAGACCCAGTACTTC. Together with reference TRBV5-4 and TRBJ2-5, the CDR3 gives the full variable domain: ETGVTQSPTHLIKTRGQQVTLRCSSQSGHNTVSWYQQALGQGPQFIFQYYREEENGRGNFPPRFSGLQFPNYSSELNVNALELDDSALYLCASSPRASGRRETQYFGPGTRLLVL.

This rearrangement joins TRBV2 to TRBJ2-7; D not resolved. The CDR3 has 14 amino acids. Germline CDR1 and CDR2: SNHLY and FYNNEI. Deletions cut 2 bases from V and 0 bases from J, with 8 bases between. For the CDR3, the DNA is TGTGCCAGCAGTGAATACCAACTCTCCTACGAGCAGTACTTC. This encodes CASSEYQLSYEQYF.

The chain combines TRBV4-1 with TRBJ1-2; D unresolved. Trimming left V 1 base short and J 3 bases short, with 15 bases between. The germline V gene has CDR1 MGHRA and CDR2 YSYEKL. This CDR3 spans 16 amino acids. This CDR3 is CASSQGAGRRHYGYTF. Here the CDR3 DNA reads TGCGCCAGCAGCCAAGGCGCCGGCAGGAGGCACTATGGCTACACCTTC.

This chain joins TRBV5-4 and TRBJ1-2; possibly TRBD1 for D (5 bases). This CDR3 is 16 amino acids long. The V end was cut by 5 bases, the J end by 4 bases, with 21 bases between. Germline V CDR1 and CDR2: SGHNT, YYREEE (reference sequence). CDR3 nucleotides: TGTGCCAGCAGAGAAATGTTTCGGGACTTGCGCTATGGCTACACCTTC. Amino acids: CASREMFRDLRYGYTF.

The genes are TRBV27 and TRBJ1-1, with D possibly matching TRBD1 (6 bases). The CDR3 runs to 14 residues. The V end was cut by 4 bases, the J end by 9 bases, with 18 bases between. Germline V CDR1 and CDR2: MNHEY, SMNVEV (reference sequence). DNA for the CDR3: TGTGCCAGCAGTTCCCCCGGAGGGGGGGTAAAAGCTTTCTTT. Translation: CASSSPGGGVKAFF.

This clone appeared once. The chain is built from TRBV9 and TRBJ2-3, with 10 bases identical to TRBD2. CDR3 length: 16 amino acids. After removal of 0 bases from V and 5 bases from J, the junction contained 6 bases not matched to a gene. CDR1 SGDLS and CDR2 YYNGEE come from the germline V gene. CDR3 amino acids: CASSVETSGAVDTQYF. CDR3 bases: TGTGCCAGCAGCGTAGAAACTAGCGGGGCTGTAGATACGCAGTATTTT.

This clone has ten or more counts. This chain joins TRBV19 and TRBJ1-2, with 7 bases matching TRBD1. The CDR3 is 15 amino acids. The trim removed 6 bases at V and 1 base at J, leaving 8 bases unmatched. Germline V lookup: CDR1 LNHDA, CDR2 SQIVND (reference sequence). The CDR3 protein is CASRGDSAGNYGYTF. The CDR3 DNA is TGTGCCAGTAGAGGGGACAGTGCGGGTAACTATGGCTACACCTTC.

J is TRBJ2-3 and V is TRBV7-2, with TRBD1 matching over 7 bases. Trimming took 5 bases from V and 4 from J; bases not matched to a gene: 3. From germline, CDR1 is SGHTA and CDR2 FQGNSA. CDR3 length: 13 residues. CDR3 coding DNA: TGTGCCAGCAGCACCCAGGGGGCAGATACGCAGTATTTT. Protein product: CASSTQGADTQYF.

This clone was seen just once. J is TRBJ2-1 and V is TRBV3-1 (or the pseudogene TRBV3-2); D gene uncertain. The CDR3 covers 14 residues. V lost 9 bases and J lost 4, with 16 bases in between. Looked up from germline, CDR1 is LGHDT and CDR2 is YNNKEL (reference sequence). The CDR3 protein is CASGRQSEYNEQFF. The CDR3 region has the DNA TGTGCCAGTGGTCGTCAGTCCGAATACAATGAGCAGTTCTTC.

The rearrangement uses TRBV11-3 and TRBJ1-5, with D perhaps matching TRBD1 (6 bases). The CDR3 has 15 amino acids. V was cut by 6 bases and J by 2 bases, with 14 bases left in between. Looked up from germline, CDR1 is SGHNT and CDR2 is YENEEA. The CDR3 here is CASSLGKGGNQPQHF. The CDR3 DNA reads as TGTGCCAGCAGTCTCGGAAAGGGGGGCAATCAGCCCCAGCATTTT.

The rearrangement links TRBV2 to TRBJ1-6; perhaps TRBD1 as D (6 bases). Trimming left V 7 bases short and J 4 bases short, with 8 bases between. The germline V gene has CDR1 SNHLY and CDR2 FYNNEI. The CDR3 has 13 amino acids. The CDR3 is CASTGQYNSPLHF. CDR3 bases: TGTGCCAGCACAGGACAGTATAATTCACCCCTCCACTTT.

Only one count was recorded for this clone. The gene calls are TRBV5-4 and TRBJ2-5; a weak D match, TRBD1 (5 bases). This CDR3 comprises 13 residues. The ends were cut back, 3 bases at V and 0 bases at J, with 6 bases in the middle. CDR1 SGHNT and CDR2 YYREEE come from the germline V gene (reference sequence). The CDR3, as DNA: TGTGCCAGCAGCTCGGACAACCAAGAGACCCAGTACTTC. This codes for CASSSDNQETQYF.

V and J are TRBV12-5 and TRBJ1-4, with 8 bases identical to TRBD1. Germline CDR1 and CDR2: LGHNT and FRNRAP. Trimming at V came to 6 bases and at J to 4 bases, leaving 4 bases not matched to a gene. There are 14 residues in the CDR3. DNA for the CDR3: TGTGCTAGTGGCCGCGGACAGGGTAATGAAAAACTGTTTTTT. Translating it yields CASGRGQGNEKLFF. Using reference TRBV12-5 and TRBJ1-4 for the parts outside the CDR3, the full variable domain is DARVTQTPRHKVTEMGQEVTMRCQPILGHNTVFWYRQTMMQGLELLAYFRNRAPLDDSGMPKDRFSAEMPDATLATLKIQPSEPRDSAVYFCASGRGQGNEKLFFGSGTQLSVL.

This clone was picked up a small number of times. V usage is TRBV11-3 and J usage is TRBJ2-4; D gene uncertain. Germline assignment: CDR1 SGHNT and CDR2 YENEEA. CDR3 size: 12 residues. V was trimmed by 2 bases and J by 5 bases, leaving 4 bases between them. CDR3 in amino acids: CASSLTENIQYF. In nucleotides, the CDR3 is TGTGCCAGCAGCTTAACGGAAAACATTCAGTACTTC. Variable domain in full (rest from reference TRBV11-3 and TRBJ2-4): EAGVVQSPRYKIIEKKQPVAFWCNPISGHNTLYWYLQNLGQGPELLIRYENEEAVDDSQLPKDRFSAERLKGVDSTLKIQPAELGDSAVYLCASSLTENIQYFGAGTRLSVL.

V is TRBV2 and J is TRBJ1-4, with TRBD1 as a possible D gene (6 bases). Trimming removed 7 bases at V and 8 bases at J, with 17 bases between. The CDR3 spans 14 residues. The germline V gene has CDR1 SNHLY and CDR2 FYNNEI. CDR3: CASTQTGLGEKLFF. The CDR3 DNA follows: TGTGCCAGCACCCAGACAGGTCTAGGAGAAAAACTGTTTTTT.

The chain combines TRBV28 with TRBJ1-1, with 9 positions matching TRBD1. Trimming cost V 4 bases and J 1 base; bases outside gene matches: 13. The germline CDR1 and CDR2 sequences are MDHEN and SYDVKM. This CDR3 contains 18 residues. The CDR3 region is CASSSWGGRTGENTEAFF. CDR3 DNA: TGTGCCAGCAGTTCTTGGGGGGGAAGGACAGGGGAGAACACTGAAGCTTTCTTT.

This CDR3 reads CASSPSGQISYEQYF. DNA for the CDR3: TGTGCCAGTAGTCCATCGGGACAGATCTCCTACGAGCAGTACTTC. The chain has TRBV19 and TRBJ2-7; 7 bases line up with TRBD1. Germline CDR1 reads LNHDA; CDR2 reads SQIVND (reference sequence). V lost 5 bases and J lost 0; bases outside the gene matches: 7. The CDR3 spans 15 residues.

The V call is TRBV5-1, the J call TRBJ2-3, with 7 bases matching TRBD2. V lost 4 bases, J lost 2 bases, and 7 bases stayed unmatched. There are 15 residues in the CDR3. In germline, CDR1 is SGHRS, CDR2 YFSETQ. CDR3 sequence: CASSLSGVTTDTQYF. CDR3 in DNA: TGCGCCAGCAGCCTAAGCGGGGTTACCACAGATACGCAGTATTTT. Full variable domain (remainder filled in from reference TRBV5-1 and TRBJ2-3): KAGVTQTPRYLIKTRGQQVTLSCSPISGHRSVSWYQQTPGQGLQFLFEYFSETQRNKGNFPGRFSGRQFSNSRSEMNVSTLELGDSALYLCASSLSGVTTDTQYFGPGTRLTVL.

The chain has TRBV6-9 and TRBJ1-1; the D gene is possibly TRBD1 (5 bases). Trimming took 7 bases from V and 2 from J, leaving 17 bases between them. The germline V gene encodes CDR1 MNHGY and CDR2 SVAAGI. The CDR3 length is 15 residues. The CDR3 nucleotides read TGTGCCAGCACCTTCAAGTTGGGGGGAAACACTGAAGCTTTCTTT. Protein: CASTFKLGGNTEAFF.

This chain uses TRBV5-4 with TRBJ2-5; possible D gene TRBD2, 6 bases. The CDR3 has 15 residues. Germline lookup yields CDR1 SGHNT and CDR2 YYREEE (reference sequence). Between the trimmed V and J ends, which lost 3 bases and 5 bases, there was a span of 17 bases. CDR3 loop: CASSSAGIFAETQYF. As DNA, the CDR3 is TGTGCCAGCAGCTCAGCGGGTATTTTTGCGGAGACCCAGTACTTC.

V and J are TRBV4-2 and TRBJ1-1; no definite D call. Germline V gene lookup returns CDR1 LGHNA and CDR2 YNFKEQ. This CDR3 is built from 14 residues. V lost 1 base, J lost 5 bases, and 11 bases lay in between. The CDR3 spells CASSQAYGVTEAFF. For the CDR3, the DNA is TGTGCCAGCAGCCAAGCATACGGGGTTACTGAAGCTTTCTTT.

The chain employs TRBV19 and TRBJ2-3; D is unclear. Germline loops: CDR1 LNHDA, CDR2 SQIVND (reference sequence). The CDR3 has 13 amino acids. The V end lost 4 bases, the J end lost 0 bases, and 5 bases lay between the germline ends. Written as DNA, the CDR3 is TGTGCCAGTAGTACGACTAGCACAGATACGCAGTATTTT. Residues: CASSTTSTDTQYF.

The V gene is TRBV6-2 or TRBV6-3, the J gene TRBJ2-7, with TRBD1 identical over 10 bases. The CDR3 extends over 14 amino acids. The junction had 9 bases not matched to a gene; V was cut back by 4 bases and J by 9 bases. Germline lookup yields CDR1 MNHEY and CDR2 SVGEGT. Here the CDR3 DNA reads TGTGCCAGCAGTTCCAACCGGGACAGGGGAGGGCAGTACTTC. It specifies CASSSNRDRGGQYF.

This clone has a handful of counts. The genes are TRBV10-1 and TRBJ1-4; TRBD1 aligns across 7 bases. This CDR3 region has 14 residues. Germline V CDR1 and CDR2: WNHNN, SYGVQD (reference sequence). The V segment lost 4 bases and the J segment 8 bases; nucleotides outside the gene matches: 7. The CDR3 sequence is CASSGRGREEKLFF. In DNA form, the CDR3 reads TGCGCCAGCAGTGGAAGGGGGCGAGAGGAAAAACTGTTTTTT.

The J gene is TRBJ2-1, the V gene TRBV2; 7 nucleotides match TRBD2. CDR3 length equals 14 residues. The germline CDR1 and CDR2 sequences are SNHLY and FYNNEI. The J segment lost 16 bases and the V segment lost 6 bases, leaving 18 bases of the junction unmatched. The CDR3 nucleotides read TGTGCCAGCAGGGCCGATTCAGGGAGGGTGGGAGGATTCTTC. Translated, it gives CASRADSGRVGGFF.